This TCR beta chain originates from a study of T cell clonotyping in hematopoietic cell transplantation. From germline, CDR1 is MGHRA and CDR2 YSYEKL. With 0 bases removed from V and 2 bases from J, the gap between germline ends came to 11 bases. The CDR3 runs 15 residues. Assay used: immunoSEQ multiplex PCR; TCRdb lists only in-frame clones, some missing. The table lists some 40,000 clones, 95% of them singletons. The V gene is TRBV4-1, the J gene TRBJ2-7; no clear D. This sequence originates from a man aged 25-40 years in good health. Some clones in this sample may be carry-over from other donors' samples. The sample consisted of peripheral blood mononuclear cells. CDR3 sequence (DNA): TGCGCCAGCAGCCAAGACCCCATGCCGGCCTACGAGCAGTACTTC. Its translation: CASSQDPMPAYEQYF.